What follows is one T cell receptor beta chain and its context. This specimen comes from a study of blood T cell repertoires in COVID-19. Overall study: The cDNA or gDNA used as material had been derived from T cells, B-cell-depleted T cells, or PBMCs.

Original handling: Nucleated cell number was recorded as an estimate derived from reference gene primer amplification. Assay used: immunoSEQ multiplex PCR; TCRdb lists only in-frame clones, some missing. V and J calls and clone size are copied from that table; D and trimming were computed from the DNA. Of more than 95,000 clones in the sample, around three quarters are singletons; the top ten hold about 6.6%. Germline assignment: CDR1 MDHEN and CDR2 SYDVKM. Trimming removed 5 bases from V and 2 bases from J; junction bases left unmatched: 4. This CDR3 has 14 residues. The TCR was taken from a man aged 65 to 79 with acute or convalescent COVID-19. This chain links TRBV28 with TRBJ2-7, with 9 bases identical to TRBD2. The sequenced material came from peripheral blood. The CDR3 reads CASSPAGGTYEQYF. The CDR3 DNA follows: TGTGCCAGCAGTCCCGCGGGAGGGACCTACGAGCAGTACTTC.